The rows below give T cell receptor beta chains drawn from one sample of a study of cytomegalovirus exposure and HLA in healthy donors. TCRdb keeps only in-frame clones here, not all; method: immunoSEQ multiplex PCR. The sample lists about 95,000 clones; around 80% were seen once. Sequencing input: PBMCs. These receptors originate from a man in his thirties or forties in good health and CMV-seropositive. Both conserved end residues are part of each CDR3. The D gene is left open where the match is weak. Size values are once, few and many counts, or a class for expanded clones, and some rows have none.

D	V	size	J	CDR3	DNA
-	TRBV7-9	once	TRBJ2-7	CASSSTGYEQYF	TGTGCCAGCAGCTCAACGGGGTACGAGCAGTACTTC
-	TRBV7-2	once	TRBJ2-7	CASSSPGSWEQYF	TGTGCCAGCAGCTCACCAGGATCTTGGGAGCAGTACTTC
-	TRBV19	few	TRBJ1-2	CASSGYKRDSKDYGYTF	TGTGCCAGTAGTGGGTATAAGCGAGACAGCAAAGACTATGGCTACACCTTC
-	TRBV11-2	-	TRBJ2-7	CASSLGTFGSYEQYF	TGTGCCAGCAGCTTGGGGACTTTTGGCTCCTACGAGCAGTACTTC
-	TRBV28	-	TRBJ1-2	CASHTGSYGYTF	TGTGCCAGCCACACAGGTAGTTACGGCTACACCTTC
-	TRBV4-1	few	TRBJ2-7	CASSQIDLGLPGREQYF	TGCGCCAGCAGCCAAATAGACCTGGGACTGCCTGGGCGCGAGCAGTACTTC
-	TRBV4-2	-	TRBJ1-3	CASSQGSGAGNTIYF	TGTGCCAGCAGCCAAGGTTCGGGGGCTGGAAACACCATATATTTT
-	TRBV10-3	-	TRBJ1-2	CAISGAGSGGYTF	TGTGCCATCAGTGGTGCAGGGTCCGGTGGCTACACCTTC
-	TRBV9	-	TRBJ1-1	CASSVDQGNTEAFF	TGTGCCAGCAGCGTAGATCAGGGGAACACTGAAGCTTTCTTT
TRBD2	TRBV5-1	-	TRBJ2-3	CASSLETSATDTQYF	TGCGCCAGCAGCTTGGAGACTAGCGCCACAGATACGCAGTATTTT
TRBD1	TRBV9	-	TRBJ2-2	CASSVGQITGELFF	TGTGCCAGCAGCGTGGGACAGATCACCGGGGAGCTGTTTTTT
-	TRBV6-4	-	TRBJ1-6	CASSERQGTPLHF	TGTGCCAGCAGTGAACGGCAGGGAACACCCCTCCACTTT
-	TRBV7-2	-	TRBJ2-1	CASSSAADYDYNEQFF	TGTGCCAGCAGCTCCGCGGCAGACTACGACTACAATGAGCAGTTCTTC
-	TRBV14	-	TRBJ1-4	CASSQVGGFNEKLFF	TGTGCCAGCAGCCAAGTCGGAGGTTTTAATGAAAAACTGTTTTTT
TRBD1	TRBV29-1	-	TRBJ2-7	CSVRQGRDYEQYF	TGCAGCGTTCGACAGGGAAGGGACTACGAGCAGTACTTC
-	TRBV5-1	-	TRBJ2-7	CASSLGSSYEQYF	TGCGCCAGCAGCTTGGGCAGTTCCTACGAGCAGTACTTC
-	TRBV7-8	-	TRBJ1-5	CASSLAKREGWVNQPQHF	TGTGCCAGCAGCTTAGCGAAGAGGGAGGGGTGGGTGAATCAGCCCCAGCATTTT
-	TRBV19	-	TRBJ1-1	CASSIFGSGGTEAFF	TGTGCCAGTAGTATTTTCGGCTCGGGGGGCACTGAAGCTTTCTTT
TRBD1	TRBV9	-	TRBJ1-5	CASSVRTGMNNQPQHF	TGTGCCAGCAGCGTCAGGACAGGGATGAATAATCAGCCCCAGCATTTT
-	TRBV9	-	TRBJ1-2	CASSGPHTGRYGYTF	TGTGCCAGCAGCGGGCCTCACACAGGGCGCTATGGCTACACCTTC
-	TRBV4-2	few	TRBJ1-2	CASSQEANRANYGYTF	TGTGCCAGCAGCCAAGAAGCCAACAGAGCTAACTATGGCTACACCTTC
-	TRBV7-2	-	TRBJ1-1	CASTGQGHTEAFF	TGTGCCAGCACGGGTCAGGGGCACACTGAAGCTTTCTTT
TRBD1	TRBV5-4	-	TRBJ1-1	CASTRQGAMNTEAFF	TGTGCCAGCACCCGACAGGGGGCGATGAACACTGAAGCTTTCTTT
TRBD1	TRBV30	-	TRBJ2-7	CAWTDRAHEQYF	TGTGCCTGGACGGACAGGGCGCACGAGCAGTACTTC
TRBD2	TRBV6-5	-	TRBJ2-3	CASSSPSGGVPDTQYF	TGTGCCAGCAGTTCGCCGAGCGGGGGCGTGCCAGATACGCAGTATTTT
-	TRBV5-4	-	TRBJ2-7	CASSLVGGRGDEQYF	TGTGCCAGCAGCTTGGTCGGTGGGAGAGGCGACGAGCAGTACTTC
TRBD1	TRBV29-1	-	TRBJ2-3	CSVGGQGKTDTQYF	TGCAGCGTCGGTGGACAGGGTAAAACAGATACGCAGTATTTT
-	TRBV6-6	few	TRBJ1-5	CASSRQYSNQPQHF	TGTGCCAGCAGTCGACAGTATAGCAATCAGCCCCAGCATTTT
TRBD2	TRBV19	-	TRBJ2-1	CASIQTSGRAGEQFF	TGTGCCAGTATCCAGACTAGCGGGAGGGCCGGTGAGCAGTTCTTC
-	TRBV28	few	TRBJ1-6	CASSLDAFSRHF	TGTGCCAGCAGTTTAGACGCCTTCTCTAGGCACTTT
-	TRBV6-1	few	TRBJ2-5	CASSELARGQEETQYF	TGTGCCAGCAGTGAACTAGCGAGGGGGCAGGAAGAGACCCAGTACTTC
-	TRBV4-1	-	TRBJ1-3	CASSHPELNTIYF	TGCGCCAGCAGCCACCCCGAACTAAACACCATATATTTT
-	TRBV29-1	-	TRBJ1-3	CSVVVGSSGNTIYF	TGCAGCGTTGTTGTTGGCAGCTCTGGAAACACCATATATTTT
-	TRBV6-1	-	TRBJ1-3	CASSLPSSGNTIYF	TGTGCCAGCAGTTTACCCAGCTCTGGAAACACCATATATTTT
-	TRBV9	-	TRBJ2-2	CASSATGANTGELFF	TGTGCCAGCAGCGCGACAGGAGCGAACACCGGGGAGCTGTTTTTT
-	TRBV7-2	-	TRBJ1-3	CASSPITSSGNTIYF	TGTGCCAGCAGCCCGATCACGAGCTCTGGAAACACCATATATTTT
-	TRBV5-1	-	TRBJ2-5	CASSLEAGEETQYF	TGCGCCAGCAGCTTGGAGGCAGGGGAAGAGACCCAGTACTTC
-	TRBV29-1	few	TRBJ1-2	CSVGLPSSYGYTF	TGCAGCGTTGGACTTCCCAGCTCCTATGGCTACACCTTC
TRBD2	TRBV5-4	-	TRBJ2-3	CASSPGTSVADTQYF	TGTGCCAGCAGTCCCGGGACTAGCGTAGCAGATACGCAGTATTTT
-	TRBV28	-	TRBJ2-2	CASSLLTDTGELFF	TGTGCCAGCAGTCTCCTTACGGACACCGGGGAGCTGTTTTTT
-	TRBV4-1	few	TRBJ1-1	CASSQVQDTEAFF	TGCGCCAGCAGCCAGGTACAGGACACTGAAGCTTTCTTT
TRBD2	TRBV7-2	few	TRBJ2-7	CASSLQAGGSYEQYF	TGTGCCAGCAGCTTACAAGCGGGAGGCTCCTACGAGCAGTACTTC
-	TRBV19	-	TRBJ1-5	CASSMGGSNQPQHF	TGTGCCAGTAGTATGGGGGGTAGCAATCAGCCCCAGCATTTT
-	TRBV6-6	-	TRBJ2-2	CASSPRVDGELFF	TGTGCCAGCAGTCCGAGGGTTGACGGGGAGCTGTTTTTT
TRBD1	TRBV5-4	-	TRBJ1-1	CASSLGQMNTEAFF	TGTGCCAGCAGCCTGGGACAGATGAACACTGAAGCTTTCTTT
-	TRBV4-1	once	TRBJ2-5	CASSQDPGETQYF	TGCGCCAGCAGCCAAGACCCGGGGGAGACCCAGTACTTC
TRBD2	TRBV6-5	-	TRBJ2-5	CASSSLWTSLWETQYF	TGTGCCAGCAGTTCCCTTTGGACTAGCCTCTGGGAGACCCAGTACTTC
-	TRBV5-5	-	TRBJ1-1	CASSLHGRANTEAFF	TGTGCCAGCAGCTTGCATGGCAGGGCGAACACTGAAGCTTTCTTT
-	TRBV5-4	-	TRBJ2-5	CASRREETQYF	TGTGCCAGCAGAAGAGAAGAGACCCAGTACTTC